These 2 T cell receptor beta chains share one sample of origin, sequenced in a study of molecular identifiers for immune sequencing clone quantification. TCRdb analysed the PCR reads with MiXCR anew, one entry per CDR3 protein. The table records approximately 550,000 distinct CDR3 sequences, about a fifth of them present only once. The sample was naive CD8+ T cells from blood, with Jurkat cell RNA spiked in. Subset: FACS-sorted CD8+CD4-CCR7+CD45RA+ naive T cells. The receptors derive from a human donor in good health. Some libraries in this study had Jurkat cell RNA spiked in.

In this sample, this clonotype turned up many times. The chain carries TRBV4-3 and TRBJ2-7, with D perhaps assigned TRBD1 or TRBD2 (5 bases each). This CDR3 is built from 14 residues. Germline loops: CDR1 LGHNA, CDR2 YSLEER. With 0 bases removed from V and 6 bases from J, the gap between germline ends came to 12 bases. The CDR3 spells CASSQDSATVEQYF. Here the CDR3 DNA reads TGCGCCAGCAGCCAAGATAGCGCGACAGTCGAGCAGTACTTC.

Concerning this clonotype itself: This could be a read error, since a much larger clone is one nucleotide away. This chain connects TRBV20-1 to TRBJ2-7, with D possibly matching TRBD2 (6 bases). Looked up from germline, CDR1 is DFQATT and CDR2 is SNEGSKA (reference sequence). The CDR3 has 14 residues. The ends were cut back, 4 bases at V and 2 bases at J, with 15 bases in the middle. The CDR3 here is CSAKSRDSAYEQYF. In DNA, the CDR3 is TGCAGTGCTAAGAGCCGGGACTCTGCCTACGAGCAGTACTTC.